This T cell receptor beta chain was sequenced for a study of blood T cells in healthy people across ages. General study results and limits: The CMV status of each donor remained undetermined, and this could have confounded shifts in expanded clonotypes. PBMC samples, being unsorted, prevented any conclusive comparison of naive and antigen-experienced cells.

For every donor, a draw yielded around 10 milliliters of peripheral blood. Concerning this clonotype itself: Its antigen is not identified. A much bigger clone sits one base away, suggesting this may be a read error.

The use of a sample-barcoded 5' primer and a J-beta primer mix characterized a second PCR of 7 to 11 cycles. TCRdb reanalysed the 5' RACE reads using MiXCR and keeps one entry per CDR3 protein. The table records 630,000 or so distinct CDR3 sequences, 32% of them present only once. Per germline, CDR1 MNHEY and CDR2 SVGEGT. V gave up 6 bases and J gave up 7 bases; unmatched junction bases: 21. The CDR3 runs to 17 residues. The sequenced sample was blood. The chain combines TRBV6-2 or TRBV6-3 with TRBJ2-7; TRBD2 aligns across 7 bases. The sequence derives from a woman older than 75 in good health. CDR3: CASRISWGGDRLNEQYF. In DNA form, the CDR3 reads TGTGCCAGCAGAATCTCATGGGGGGGGGACCGCCTCAATGAGCAGTACTTC.